Each of the 16 T cell receptor beta chains below was sequenced from the same sample in a study of T cell responses to AZD1222 COVID-19 vaccine. Clones were sequenced by immunoSEQ multiplex PCR, and TCRdb holds only the in-frame ones, with some missing. The sample includes about 120,000 clones, about nine tenths of them seen just once. Sequencing used peripheral blood, obtained on day 0 of AZD1222 vaccination. All receptors derive from an adult in good health.

The chain uses TRBV7-9 and TRBJ2-2; 8 bases match TRBD1. Germline V CDR1 and CDR2: SEHNR, FQNEAQ (reference sequence). The CDR3 has 14 amino acids. Germline trimming cut 5 bases from V and 5 bases from J; bases unmatched to any gene: 4. CDR3 sequence (DNA): TGTGCCAGCAGCCCAGACAGGGGAACCGGGGAGCTGTTTTTT. Translated: CASSPDRGTGELFF.

This chain connects TRBV27 to TRBJ2-3; the D gene is possibly TRBD2 (5 bases). Germline CDR1 reads MNHEY; CDR2 reads SMNVEV (reference sequence). Trimming cost V 4 bases and J 0 bases, with 8 bases left between them. CDR3 size: 14 residues. The CDR3 protein is CASSSRLSTDTQYF. For the CDR3, the DNA is TGTGCCAGCAGTTCACGACTAAGCACAGATACGCAGTATTTT.

The CDR3 sequence: CASSRGGDTQYF. CDR3 nucleotide sequence: TGTGCCAGCAGTAGGGGCGGCGATACGCAGTATTTT. The chain is built from TRBV6-5 and TRBJ2-3, with D tentatively TRBD1 (5 bases). The V end was cut by 5 bases, the J end by 6 bases, with 9 bases between. This CDR3 is 12 amino acids long. Germline V gene lookup returns CDR1 MNHEY and CDR2 SVGAGI.

The chain is built from TRBV4-3 and TRBJ1-2, with D possibly being TRBD1 (5 bases). CDR3 length equals 15 residues. Trimming took 1 base from V and 4 from J, leaving 13 bases between them. Per germline, CDR1 LGHNA and CDR2 YSLEER. The DNA for the CDR3 is TGCGCCAGCAGCCAAGTGGGGACGACTGGCTATGGCTACACCTTC. Encoded protein: CASSQVGTTGYGYTF.

The chain recombines TRBV18 with TRBJ1-5, with unresolved D. This CDR3 has 15 residues. Deletions cut 0 bases from V and 0 bases from J, with 6 bases between. From germline, CDR1 is KGHSH and CDR2 LQKENI. DNA of the CDR3: TGTGCCAGCTCACCACCGGGGTATAGCAATCAGCCCCAGCATTTT. It codes for CASSPPGYSNQPQHF.

The table lists this clone with a few counts. This chain joins TRBV7-2 and TRBJ2-6, with D possibly matching TRBD2 (5 bases). From germline, CDR1 is SGHTA and CDR2 FQGNSA. The CDR3 runs to 17 residues. V was clipped by 1 base and J by 0 bases, with 10 bases between them. The CDR3 loop is CASSLGVGSSGANVLTF. CDR3 sequence (DNA): TGTGCCAGCAGCTTAGGGGTAGGGAGCTCTGGGGCCAACGTCCTGACTTTC.

The chain carries TRBV5-1 and TRBJ1-3; 10 positions match TRBD1. The germline V gene has CDR1 SGHRS and CDR2 YFSETQ. Trimming took 4 bases from V and 5 from J; bases not matched to a gene: 9. The CDR3 runs 16 residues. In DNA form, the CDR3 reads TGCGCCAGCAGCCTAACCGGGACAGGGGAACGAAACACCATATATTTT. It encodes CASSLTGTGERNTIYF.

This chain uses TRBV3-1 (or the pseudogene TRBV3-2) with TRBJ2-1, with D hard to call. The length of the CDR3 is 13 residues. CDR1 and CDR2 (germline): LGHDT, YNNKEL (reference sequence). Trimming removed 0 bases at V and 9 bases at J, with 9 bases between. The CDR3 nucleotides are TGTGCCAGCAGCCAAGAGGGTAGCATTGAGCAGTTCTTC. This encodes CASSQEGSIEQFF.

The chain employs TRBV6-5 and TRBJ1-3; TRBD1 aligns across 10 bases. The germline V gene has CDR1 MNHEY and CDR2 SVGAGI. This CDR3 contains 16 residues. The J segment lost 2 bases and the V segment lost 2 bases, leaving 3 bases of the junction unmatched. In DNA form, the CDR3 reads TGTGCCAGCAGTTACCGGACAGGGGGAACTGGAAACACCATATATTTT. It is translated as CASSYRTGGTGNTIYF.

CDR3 sequence (DNA): TGTGCCAGCAGTGACCGTCGAACAGGGGGCTTTCAGACCCAGTACTTC. This gives the protein CASSDRRTGGFQTQYF. The J gene is TRBJ2-5, the V gene TRBV6-4; TRBD1 matches 9 bases. This CDR3 is built from 16 residues. Germline V gene sequence: CDR1 MRHNA, CDR2 SNTAGT. Losses at the gene ends were 2 bases for V and 6 bases for J; bases not matched to a gene: 10.

The sample holds a few counts of this clone. The CDR3 sequence is CASSTRRGPFNEQYF. The CDR3 DNA reads TGTGCCAGCAGTACTCGCAGGGGGCCCTTTAACGAGCAGTACTTC. The chain combines TRBV27 with TRBJ2-7; 8 bases are a match to TRBD1. With V trimmed by 5 bases and J by 5 bases, 11 bases remained unmatched. Germline-derived CDR1 and CDR2 are MNHEY and SMNVEV (reference sequence). There are 15 residues in the CDR3.

The V gene is TRBV21-1, the J gene TRBJ1-6; the table's D gene call, TRBD1, was not cross checked with the DNA. TRBV21-1 is a recognized pseudogene. The CDR3 contains 16 residues. The CDR3: CASSKPTKTGDSPLHF. The CDR3 DNA sequence: TGTGCCAGCAGCAAGCCGACCAAGACAGGGGATTCACCCCTCCACTTT.

The chain couples TRBV9 to TRBJ2-1; D is possibly TRBD1 (5 bases). The CDR3 is made up of 14 amino acids. The V end was cut by 1 base, the J end by 7 bases, with 12 bases between. CDR1 and CDR2 from the germline V gene are SGDLS and YYNGEE. In DNA, the CDR3 is TGTGCCAGCAGCGTAACTCCTAGGGGTAATGAGCAGTTCTTC. Protein: CASSVTPRGNEQFF.

This chain uses TRBV9 with TRBJ2-3; 10 nucleotides agree with TRBD2. The CDR3 runs 16 residues. CDR1 and CDR2 from the germline V gene are SGDLS and YYNGEE. V was clipped by 0 bases and J by 3 bases; unmatched bases: 4. CDR3 sequence (DNA): TGTGCCAGCAGCGTAGGGGCTAGCGGGAGTACAGATACGCAGTATTTT. Protein product: CASSVGASGSTDTQYF. The full variable domain, its missing parts supplied by reference TRBV9 and TRBJ2-3, is DSGVTQTPKHLITATGQRVTLRCSPRSGDLSVYWYQQSLDQGLQFLIQYYNGEERAKGNILERFSAQQFPDLHSELNLSSLELGDSALYFCASSVGASGSTDTQYFGPGTRLTVL.

The chain uses TRBV25-1 and TRBJ1-4; 7 bases align to TRBD1. Germline CDR1 MGHDK, CDR2 SYGVNS. V gave up 3 bases and J gave up 0 bases; unmatched junction bases: 7. This CDR3 has 17 residues. CDR3 coding DNA: TGTGCCAGCAGTGATCTTCGGGACAGTGCAACTAATGAAAAACTGTTTTTT. Residues: CASSDLRDSATNEKLFF.

The V gene is TRBV2, the J gene TRBJ1-6, with D unresolved. This CDR3 is 15 amino acids long. CDR1 and CDR2 (germline): SNHLY, FYNNEI. With 6 bases removed from V and 0 bases from J, the gap between germline ends came to 9 bases. The CDR3 here is CASRLMSSYNSPLHF. CDR3 coding DNA: TGTGCCAGCAGACTAATGAGCTCCTATAATTCACCCCTCCACTTT.